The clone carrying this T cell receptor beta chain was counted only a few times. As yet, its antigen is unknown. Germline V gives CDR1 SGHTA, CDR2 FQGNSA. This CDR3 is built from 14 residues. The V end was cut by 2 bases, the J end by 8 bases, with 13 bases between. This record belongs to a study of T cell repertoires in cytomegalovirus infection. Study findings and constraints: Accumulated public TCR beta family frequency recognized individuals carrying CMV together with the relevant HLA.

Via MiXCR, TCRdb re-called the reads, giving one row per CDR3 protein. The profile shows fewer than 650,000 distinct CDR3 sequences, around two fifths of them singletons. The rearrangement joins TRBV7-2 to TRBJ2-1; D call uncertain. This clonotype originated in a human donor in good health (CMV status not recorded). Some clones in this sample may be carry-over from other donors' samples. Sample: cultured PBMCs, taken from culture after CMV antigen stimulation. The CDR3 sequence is CASSLPIYGDEQFF. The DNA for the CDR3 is TGTGCCAGCAGCTTACCTATTTATGGGGATGAGCAGTTCTTC.